Listed here is a single T cell receptor (beta chain). This clonotype was recorded many times. Its target antigen remains unknown. The input lacks base qualities; no much larger clone sits a single base away. Libraries were made using RT-PCR. Instrument used: Illumina HiSeq 2500. TCRdb redid the processing of the public reads, applying fastp at Q25 and MiXCR, and retained in-frame beta chains. Each record represents a unique CDR3 protein, reported with the most common genes and DNA among its rows. This sample lists more than 400,000 distinct CDR3 sequences; 9.5% to 13% were detected once. In total, the top ten clones hold approximately 12% of the sample. These data belong to a study of response to subunit inactivated influenza vaccine (dated by TCRdb to the late 2010s). For the wider study: To follow how T cells responded to a trivalent subunit inactivated influenza vaccine, the researchers relied on deep quantitative profiling of the T cell receptor repertoire.

CDR1 and CDR2 were assigned from the germline V gene (reference sequence) as WNHNN and SYGVQD. Counted from cysteine to phenylalanine, this CDR3 has 14 amino acids. Only the CDR3 DNA stays, 42 bases, in frame from base 1. The germline V end is reduced by 3 bases and the J end by 4 bases; junction bases left unmatched: 4. Overall results and qualifications from the work: The authors suggested that each seasonal influenza vaccination may recruit only a limited number of new T cells.

This sample's time point label indicates: 40 to 45 days after influenza vaccine administration. The TCR originated in a man between 50 and 59 years old who received an inactivated influenza vaccine. Donor details come from another sample of the same person, matched by shared clones. Recombination linked TRBV10-1 to TRBJ2-5, with TRBD1 identical over 8 junction bases. The sample was PBMCs from blood, taken 40 to 50 days after vaccination. The nucleotides read TGCGCCAGCAGTGATGACAGGGGTGGAGAGACCCAGTACTTC. Its protein reads: CASSDDRGGETQYF.